These 7 T cell receptor beta chains share one sample of origin, sequenced in a study of radiotherapy plus CTLA-4 blockade in lung cancer. Profiled with immunoSEQ multiplex PCR; TCRdb holds only in-frame clones, not every one. Found here are tens of thousands of clones, about 72% of them singletons; the top ten hold approximately 10%. Sequenced here: peripheral blood, sampled from a patient treated with radiotherapy plus ipilimumab. The receptors originated from a human donor with non-small cell lung cancer who had stable disease on radiotherapy plus ipilimumab.

Turning to this clone: At one of its ends the junction is not consistent with the germline gene, which may arise from a read error. This CDR3 is also generated by other DNA sequences in the sample. V usage is TRBV13 and J usage is TRBJ1-2, with D possibly being TRBD1 (5 bases). This CDR3 has 15 residues. Germline V gives CDR1 PRHDT, CDR2 FYEKMQ (reference sequence). The CDR3 nucleotides are TGCGCCCCCAGCTCGGGACCGGGGGGGGGCTATGGCTACACCTTC. Its translation is CAPSSGPGGGYGYTF.

V usage is TRBV5-6 and J usage is TRBJ1-5; 8 bases map to TRBD1. This CDR3 has 15 residues. Germline loops: CDR1 SGHDT, CDR2 YYEEEE. After removal of 4 bases from V and 6 bases from J, the junction contained 9 bases not matched to a gene. The CDR3 reads CASSSFDRGGQPQHF. The CDR3 nucleotides read TGTGCCAGCAGCAGCTTTGACAGGGGAGGTCAGCCCCAGCATTTT.

The V gene is TRBV19, the J gene TRBJ2-7, with D maybe TRBD2 (5 bases). The CDR3 runs 14 residues. CDR1 and CDR2 (germline): LNHDA, SQIVND (reference sequence). V lost 5 bases and J lost 0, with 11 bases in between. The CDR3 spells CASSLSGNSYEQYF. CDR3 DNA: TGTGCCAGTAGTTTATCCGGGAACTCCTACGAGCAGTACTTC.

V usage is TRBV27 and J usage is TRBJ2-4; D may correspond to TRBD1 or TRBD2 (5 bases each). The CDR3 totals 18 residues. V was pared by 5 bases and J by 0 bases, with 20 bases between. The germline V gene has CDR1 MNHEY and CDR2 SMNVEV (reference sequence). In nucleotides, the CDR3 is TGTGCCAGCAGTAACCTTCCGGGACGGCAACTAGCCAAAAACATTCAGTACTTC. It is translated as CASSNLPGRQLAKNIQYF.

The rearrangement joins TRBV6-1 to TRBJ1-5; D ambiguous. The CDR3 contains 14 residues. The V and J ends lost 11 bases and 4 bases respectively, with 18 bases between them. Per germline, CDR1 MNHNS and CDR2 SASEGT. The CDR3 sequence: CAGTPRRGNQPQHF. In nucleotides, the CDR3 is TGTGCCGGCACCCCCCGCCGGGGAAATCAGCCCCAGCATTTT.

The rearrangement uses TRBV30 and TRBJ1-3, with TRBD1 matching 7 bases. Germline CDR1 reads GTSNPN; CDR2 reads SVGIG (reference sequence). The trim removed 3 bases at V and 0 bases at J, leaving 8 bases unmatched. CDR3 length: 16 residues. CDR3 amino acids: CAWRGPDRLSGNTIYF. CDR3 in DNA: TGTGCCTGGAGGGGACCGGACAGGCTCTCTGGAAACACCATATATTTT.

DNA of the CDR3: TGTGCTAGTGCCGGGACAGGGAGATCTTATACGCAGTATTTT. Its translation: CASAGTGRSYTQYF. The V and J genes are TRBV12-5 and TRBJ2-3; 9 bases agree with TRBD1. J lost 7 bases, V lost 7 bases, and 9 bases had no gene match. CDR1 LGHNT and CDR2 FRNRAP come from the germline V gene. The CDR3 is made up of 14 amino acids.